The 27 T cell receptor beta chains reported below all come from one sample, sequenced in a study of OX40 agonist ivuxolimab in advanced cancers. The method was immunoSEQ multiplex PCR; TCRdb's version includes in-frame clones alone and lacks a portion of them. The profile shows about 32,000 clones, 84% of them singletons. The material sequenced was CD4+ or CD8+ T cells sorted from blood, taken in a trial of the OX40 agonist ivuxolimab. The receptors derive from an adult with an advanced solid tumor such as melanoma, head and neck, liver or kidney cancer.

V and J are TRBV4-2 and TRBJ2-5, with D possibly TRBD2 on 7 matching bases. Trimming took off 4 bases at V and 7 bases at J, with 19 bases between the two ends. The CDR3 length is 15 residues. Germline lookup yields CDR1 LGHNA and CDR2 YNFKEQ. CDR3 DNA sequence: TGTGCCAGCAGCCCCAGGGGAGGGTTGACGGGGACCCAGTACTTC. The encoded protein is CASSPRGGLTGTQYF.

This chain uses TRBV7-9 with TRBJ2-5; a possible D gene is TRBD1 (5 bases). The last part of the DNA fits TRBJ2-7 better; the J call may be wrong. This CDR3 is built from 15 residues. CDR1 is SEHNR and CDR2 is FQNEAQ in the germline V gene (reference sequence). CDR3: CASSYSRTSTYEQYF. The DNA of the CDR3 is TGTGCCAGCAGCTATAGTCGGACAAGTACCTACGAGCAGTACTTC.

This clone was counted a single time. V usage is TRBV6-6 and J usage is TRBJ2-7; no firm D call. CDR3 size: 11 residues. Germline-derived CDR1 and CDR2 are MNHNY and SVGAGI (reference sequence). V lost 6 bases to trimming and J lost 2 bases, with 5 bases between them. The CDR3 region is CASSHTYEQYF. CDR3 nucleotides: TGTGCCAGCAGCCACACCTACGAGCAGTACTTC.

CDR3 in amino acids: CASSPPSDLPYEQYF. The CDR3, as DNA: TGTGCCAGCAGTCCCCCGTCAGACTTACCCTACGAGCAGTACTTC. This chain links TRBV28 with TRBJ2-7; D remains unclear. Per germline, CDR1 MDHEN and CDR2 SYDVKM. This CDR3 region has 15 residues. V gave up 5 bases and J gave up 2 bases, with 16 bases separating them. The full variable domain, in which reference TRBV28 and TRBJ2-7 provide the parts outside the CDR3, is DVKVTQSSRYLVKRTGEKVFLECVQDMDHENMFWYRQDPGLGLRLIYFSYDVKMKEKGDIPEGYSVSREKKERFSLILESASTNQTSMYLCASSPPSDLPYEQYFGPGTRLTVT.

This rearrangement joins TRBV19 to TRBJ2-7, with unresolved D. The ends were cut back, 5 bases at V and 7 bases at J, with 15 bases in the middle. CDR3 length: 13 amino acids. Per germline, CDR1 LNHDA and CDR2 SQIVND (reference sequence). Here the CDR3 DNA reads TGTGCCAGTAGTCCTGGACCCCTGATGGAGCAGTACTTC. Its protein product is CASSPGPLMEQYF. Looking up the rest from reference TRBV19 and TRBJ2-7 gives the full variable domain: DGGITQSPKYLFRKEGQNVTLSCEQNLNHDAMYWYRQDPGQGLRLIYYSQIVNDFQKGDIAEGYSVSREKKESFPLTVTSAQKNPTAFYLCASSPGPLMEQYFGPGTRLTVT.

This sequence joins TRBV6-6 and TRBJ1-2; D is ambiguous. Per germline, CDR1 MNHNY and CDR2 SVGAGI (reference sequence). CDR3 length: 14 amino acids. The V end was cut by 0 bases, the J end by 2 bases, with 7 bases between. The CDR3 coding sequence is TGTGCCAGCAGTTACTCAGGCCAAAACTATGGCTACACCTTC. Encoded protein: CASSYSGQNYGYTF.

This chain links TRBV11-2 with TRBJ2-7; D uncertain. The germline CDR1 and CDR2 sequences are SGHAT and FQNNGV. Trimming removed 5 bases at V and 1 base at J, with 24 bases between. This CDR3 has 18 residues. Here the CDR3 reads CASSLSPPYGIASYEQYF. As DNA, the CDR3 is TGTGCCAGCAGCCTAAGCCCCCCCTATGGGATAGCTTCCTACGAGCAGTACTTC.

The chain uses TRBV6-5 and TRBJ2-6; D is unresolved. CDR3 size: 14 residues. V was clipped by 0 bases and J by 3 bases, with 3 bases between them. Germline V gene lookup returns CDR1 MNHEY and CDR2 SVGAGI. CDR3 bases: TGTGCCAGCAGTTACTCGGGTGGGGCCAACGTCCTGACTTTC. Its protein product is CASSYSGGANVLTF.

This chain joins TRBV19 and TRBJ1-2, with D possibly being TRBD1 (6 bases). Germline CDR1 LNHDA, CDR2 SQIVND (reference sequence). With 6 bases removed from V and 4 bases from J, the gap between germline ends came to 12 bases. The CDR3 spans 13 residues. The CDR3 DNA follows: TGTGCCAGTAGCCCGACAGGAGGCTATGGCTACACCTTC. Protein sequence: CASSPTGGYGYTF.

The CDR3 region is CASSPTKRSNTGELFF. The DNA of the CDR3 is TGCGCCAGCAGTCCGACTAAACGCTCGAACACCGGGGAGCTGTTTTTT. The rearrangement uses TRBV10-1 and TRBJ2-2, with D maybe TRBD2 (5 bases). Germline values: CDR1 WNHNN, CDR2 SYGVQD (reference sequence). V shed 5 bases and J shed 0 bases, with 13 bases lying between them. This CDR3 region has 16 residues.

The CDR3 coding sequence is TGCAGCGTTCCGACAGGGAGAGAGACCCAGTACTTC. It is translated as CSVPTGRETQYF. This rearrangement joins TRBV29-1 to TRBJ2-5, with 7 nucleotides matching TRBD1. Germline V gene data show CDR1 as SQVTM and CDR2 as ANQGSEA. The CDR3 consists of 12 residues. V trimming: 5 bases; J trimming: 4 bases; junction bases outside the gene matches: 4.

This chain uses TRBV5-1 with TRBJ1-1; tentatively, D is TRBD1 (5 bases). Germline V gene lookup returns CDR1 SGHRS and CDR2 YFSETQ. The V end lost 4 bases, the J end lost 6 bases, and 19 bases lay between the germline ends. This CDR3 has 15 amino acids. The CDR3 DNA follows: TGCGCCAGCAGCCTTATCTCGACAGCCACCGCTGAAGCTTTCTTT. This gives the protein CASSLISTATAEAFF.

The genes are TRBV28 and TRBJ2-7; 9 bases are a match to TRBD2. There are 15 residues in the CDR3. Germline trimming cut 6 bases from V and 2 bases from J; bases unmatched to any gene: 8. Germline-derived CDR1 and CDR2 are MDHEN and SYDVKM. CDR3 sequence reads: CASRPTSGRTYEQYF. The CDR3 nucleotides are TGTGCCAGCAGACCGACTAGCGGAAGAACCTACGAGCAGTACTTC.

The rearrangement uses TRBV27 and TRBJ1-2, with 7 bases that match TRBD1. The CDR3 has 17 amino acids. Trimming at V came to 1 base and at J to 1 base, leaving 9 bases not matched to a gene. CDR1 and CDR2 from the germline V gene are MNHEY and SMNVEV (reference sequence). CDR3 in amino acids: CASSLYSPGQHNYGYTF. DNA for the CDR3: TGTGCCAGCAGTTTATACTCCCCGGGACAGCATAACTATGGCTACACCTTC.

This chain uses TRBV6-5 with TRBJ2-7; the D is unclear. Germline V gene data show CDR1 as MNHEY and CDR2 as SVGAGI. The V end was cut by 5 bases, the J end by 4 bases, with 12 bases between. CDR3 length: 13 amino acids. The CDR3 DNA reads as TGTGCCAGCAGTCTAACTTCGAGGTACGAGCAGTACTTC. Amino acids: CASSLTSRYEQYF.

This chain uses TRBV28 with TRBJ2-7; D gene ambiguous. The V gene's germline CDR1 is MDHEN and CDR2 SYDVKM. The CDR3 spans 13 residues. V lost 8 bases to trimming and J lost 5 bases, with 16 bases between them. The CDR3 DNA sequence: TGTGCCAGCCGCCCAAAGGAGCCCCACGAGCAGTACTTC. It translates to CASRPKEPHEQYF.

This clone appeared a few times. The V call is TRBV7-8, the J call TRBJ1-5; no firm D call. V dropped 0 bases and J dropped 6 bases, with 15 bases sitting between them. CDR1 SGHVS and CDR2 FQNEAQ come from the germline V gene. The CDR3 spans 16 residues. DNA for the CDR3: TGTGCCAGCAGCTTAGCGCGCCAACCCCCAGGTCAGCCCCAGCATTTT. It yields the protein CASSLARQPPGQPQHF.

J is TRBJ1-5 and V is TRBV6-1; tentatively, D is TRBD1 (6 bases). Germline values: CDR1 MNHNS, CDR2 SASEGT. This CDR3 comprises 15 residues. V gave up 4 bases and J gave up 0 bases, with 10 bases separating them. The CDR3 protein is CASSVTGYSNQPQHF. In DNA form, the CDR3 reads TGTGCCAGCAGTGTTACAGGGTATAGCAATCAGCCCCAGCATTTT.

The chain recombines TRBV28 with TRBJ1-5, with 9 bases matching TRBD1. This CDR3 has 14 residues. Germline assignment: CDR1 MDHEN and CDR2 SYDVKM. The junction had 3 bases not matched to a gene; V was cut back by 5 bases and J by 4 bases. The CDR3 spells CASSRDRVNQPQHF. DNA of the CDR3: TGTGCCAGCAGTCGGGACAGGGTGAATCAGCCCCAGCATTTT.

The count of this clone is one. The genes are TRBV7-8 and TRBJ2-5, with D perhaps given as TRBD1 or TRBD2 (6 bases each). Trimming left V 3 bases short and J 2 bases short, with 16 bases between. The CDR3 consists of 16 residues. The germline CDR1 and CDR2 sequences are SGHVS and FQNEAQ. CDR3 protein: CASSLRGGPAQETQYF. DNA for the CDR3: TGTGCCAGCAGCTTGAGAGGGGGGCCCGCACAAGAGACCCAGTACTTC.

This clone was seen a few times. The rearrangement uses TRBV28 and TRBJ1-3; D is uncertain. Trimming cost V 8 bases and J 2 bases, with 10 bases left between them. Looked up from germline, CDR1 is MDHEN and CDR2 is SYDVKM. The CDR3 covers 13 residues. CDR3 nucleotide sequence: TGTGCCAGCCGGCGGCTACCTGGAAACACCATATATTTT. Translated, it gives CASRRLPGNTIYF.

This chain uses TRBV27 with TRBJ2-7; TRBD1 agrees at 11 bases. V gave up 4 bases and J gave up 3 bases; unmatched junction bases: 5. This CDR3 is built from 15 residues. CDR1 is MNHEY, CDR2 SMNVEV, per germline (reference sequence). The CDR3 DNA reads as TGTGCCAGCAGTTACTCCGGGACAGGGGGCTACGAGCAGTACTTC. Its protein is CASSYSGTGGYEQYF.

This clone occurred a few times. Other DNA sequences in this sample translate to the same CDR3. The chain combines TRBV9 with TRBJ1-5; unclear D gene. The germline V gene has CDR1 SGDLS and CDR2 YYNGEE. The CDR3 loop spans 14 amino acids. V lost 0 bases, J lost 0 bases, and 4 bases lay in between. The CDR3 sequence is CASSVAGSNQPQHF. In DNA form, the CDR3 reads TGTGCCAGCAGCGTAGCCGGTAGCAATCAGCCCCAGCATTTT.

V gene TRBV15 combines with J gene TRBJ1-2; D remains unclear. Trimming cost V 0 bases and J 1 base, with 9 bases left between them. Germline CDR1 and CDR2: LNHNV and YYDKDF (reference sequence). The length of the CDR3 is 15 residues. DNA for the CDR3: TGTGCCACCAGCAGAGATCGGGGTATTAACTATGGCTACACCTTC. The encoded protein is CATSRDRGINYGYTF.

This CDR3 reads CASSIGQGIDGYTF. The CDR3 nucleotides read TGTGCCAGTAGTATCGGGCAGGGGATTGATGGCTACACCTTC. The chain couples TRBV19 to TRBJ1-2, with D possibly being TRBD1 (6 bases). The CDR3 sequence is 14 residues long. Germline V gene data show CDR1 as LNHDA and CDR2 as SQIVND (reference sequence). The V end lost 3 bases, the J end lost 6 bases, and 14 bases lay between the germline ends.

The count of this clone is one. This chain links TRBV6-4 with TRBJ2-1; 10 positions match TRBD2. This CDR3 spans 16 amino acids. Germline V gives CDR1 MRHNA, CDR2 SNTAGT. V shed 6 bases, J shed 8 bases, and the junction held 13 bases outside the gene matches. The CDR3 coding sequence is TGTGCCAGCAGCACGACCGCTAGCGGGGGCCCCGATGAGCAGTTCTTC. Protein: CASSTTASGGPDEQFF.

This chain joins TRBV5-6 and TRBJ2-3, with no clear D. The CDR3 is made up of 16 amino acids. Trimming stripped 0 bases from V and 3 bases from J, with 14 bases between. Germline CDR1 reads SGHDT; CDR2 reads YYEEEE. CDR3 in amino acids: CASSLDFPSITDTQYF. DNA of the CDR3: TGTGCCAGCAGCTTGGACTTTCCTTCTATTACAGATACGCAGTATTTT. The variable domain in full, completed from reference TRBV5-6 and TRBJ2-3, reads DAGVTQSPTHLIKTRGQQVTLRCSPKSGHDTVSWYQQALGQGPQFIFQYYEEEERQRGNFPDRFSGHQFPNYSSELNVNALLLGDSALYLCASSLDFPSITDTQYFGPGTRLTVL.